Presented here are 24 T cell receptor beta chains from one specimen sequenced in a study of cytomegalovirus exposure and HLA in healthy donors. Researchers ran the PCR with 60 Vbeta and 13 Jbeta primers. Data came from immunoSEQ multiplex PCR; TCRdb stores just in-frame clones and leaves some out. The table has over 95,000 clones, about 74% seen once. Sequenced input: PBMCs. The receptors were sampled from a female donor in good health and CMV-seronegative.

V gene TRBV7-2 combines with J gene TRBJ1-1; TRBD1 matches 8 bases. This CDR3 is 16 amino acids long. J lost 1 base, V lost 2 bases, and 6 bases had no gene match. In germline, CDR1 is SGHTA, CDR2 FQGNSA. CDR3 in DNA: TGTGCCAGCAGCTTAACATTAGGGACAGGGAACACTGAAGCTTTCTTT. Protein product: CASSLTLGTGNTEAFF.

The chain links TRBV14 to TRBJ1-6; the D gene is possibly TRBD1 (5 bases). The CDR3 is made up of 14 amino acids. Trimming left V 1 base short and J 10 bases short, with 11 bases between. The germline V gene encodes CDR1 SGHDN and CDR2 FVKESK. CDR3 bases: TGTGCCAGCAGCCAAGTCCAGGGTGAATCACCCCTCCACTTT. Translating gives CASSQVQGESPLHF.

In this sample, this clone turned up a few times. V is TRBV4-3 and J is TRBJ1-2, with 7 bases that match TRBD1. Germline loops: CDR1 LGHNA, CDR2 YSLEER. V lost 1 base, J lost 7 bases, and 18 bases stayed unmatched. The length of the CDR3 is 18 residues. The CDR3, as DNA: TGCGCCAGCAGCCAAGCGGTCGGAGGGACAGCCTCATCCGGTGGCTACACCTTC. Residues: CASSQAVGGTASSGGYTF.

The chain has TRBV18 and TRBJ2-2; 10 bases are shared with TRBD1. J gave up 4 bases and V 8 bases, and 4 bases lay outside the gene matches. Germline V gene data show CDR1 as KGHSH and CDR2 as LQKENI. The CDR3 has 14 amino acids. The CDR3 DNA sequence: TGTGCCAGCCTCCGGGACAGGGGCACCGGGGAGCTGTTTTTT. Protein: CASLRDRGTGELFF.

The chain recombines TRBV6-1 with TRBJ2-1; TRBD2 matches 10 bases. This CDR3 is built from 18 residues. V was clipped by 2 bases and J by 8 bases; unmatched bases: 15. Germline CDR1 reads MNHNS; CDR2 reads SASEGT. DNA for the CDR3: TGTGCCAGCAGTGAAATTTTTAGGCGTCTAGCGGGGGACGATGAGCAGTTCTTC. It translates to CASSEIFRRLAGDDEQFF.

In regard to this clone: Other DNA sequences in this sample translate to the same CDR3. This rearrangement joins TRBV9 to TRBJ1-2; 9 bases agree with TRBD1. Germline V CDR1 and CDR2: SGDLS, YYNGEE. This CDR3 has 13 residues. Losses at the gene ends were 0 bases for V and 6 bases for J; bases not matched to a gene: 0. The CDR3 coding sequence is TGTGCCAGCAGCGTAGGACAGGGGGATGGCTACACCTTC. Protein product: CASSVGQGDGYTF.

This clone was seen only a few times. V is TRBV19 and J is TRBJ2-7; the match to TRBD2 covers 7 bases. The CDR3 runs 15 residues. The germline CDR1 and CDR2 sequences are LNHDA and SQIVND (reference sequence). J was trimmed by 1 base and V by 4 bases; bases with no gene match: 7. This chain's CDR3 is CASSTGGMISYEQYF. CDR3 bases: TGTGCCAGTAGTACCGGGGGGATGATATCCTACGAGCAGTACTTC.

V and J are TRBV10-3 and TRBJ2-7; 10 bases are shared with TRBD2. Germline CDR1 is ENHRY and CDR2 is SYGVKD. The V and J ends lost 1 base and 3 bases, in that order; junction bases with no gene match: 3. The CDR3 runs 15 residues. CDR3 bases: TGTGCCATCAGTGAGTTGGCTAGCGGGGGCTACGAGCAGTACTTC. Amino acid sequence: CAISELASGGYEQYF.

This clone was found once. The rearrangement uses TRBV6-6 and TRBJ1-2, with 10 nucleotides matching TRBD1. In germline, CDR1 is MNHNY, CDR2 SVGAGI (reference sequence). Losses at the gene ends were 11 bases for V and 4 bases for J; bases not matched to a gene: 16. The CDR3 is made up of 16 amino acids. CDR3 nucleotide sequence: TGTGCCCGCCGGTCCGGGACAGGGGATCCTCGCTATGGCTACACCTTC. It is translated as CARRSGTGDPRYGYTF.

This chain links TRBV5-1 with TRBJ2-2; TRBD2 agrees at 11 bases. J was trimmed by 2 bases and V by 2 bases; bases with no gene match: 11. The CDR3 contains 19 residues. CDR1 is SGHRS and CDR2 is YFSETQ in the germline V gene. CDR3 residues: CASSFHSGTSGANTGELFF. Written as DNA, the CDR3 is TGCGCCAGCAGCTTTCATTCCGGGACTAGCGGTGCAAACACCGGGGAGCTGTTTTTT.

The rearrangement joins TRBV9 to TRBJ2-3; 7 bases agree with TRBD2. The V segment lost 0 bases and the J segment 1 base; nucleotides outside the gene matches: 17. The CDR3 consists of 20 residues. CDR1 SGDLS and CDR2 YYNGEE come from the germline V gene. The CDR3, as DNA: TGTGCCAGCAGCGTAGGACTCAGAAAAGGGGCTAGCGGTGGCACAGATACGCAGTATTTT. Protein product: CASSVGLRKGASGGTDTQYF.

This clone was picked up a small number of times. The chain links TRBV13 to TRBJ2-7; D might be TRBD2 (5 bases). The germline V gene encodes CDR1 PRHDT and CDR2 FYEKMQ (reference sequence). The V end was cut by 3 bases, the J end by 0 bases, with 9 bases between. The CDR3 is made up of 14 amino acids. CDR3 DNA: TGTGCCAGCAGCTTGCCGGGGAACTCCTACGAGCAGTACTTC. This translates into CASSLPGNSYEQYF.

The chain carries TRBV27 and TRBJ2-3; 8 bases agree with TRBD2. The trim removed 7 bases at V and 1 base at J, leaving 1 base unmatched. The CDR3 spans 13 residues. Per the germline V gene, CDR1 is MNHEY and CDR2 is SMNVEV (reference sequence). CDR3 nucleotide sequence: TGTGCCAGCATGCGGGGGGGCACAGATACGCAGTATTTT. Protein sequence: CASMRGGTDTQYF.

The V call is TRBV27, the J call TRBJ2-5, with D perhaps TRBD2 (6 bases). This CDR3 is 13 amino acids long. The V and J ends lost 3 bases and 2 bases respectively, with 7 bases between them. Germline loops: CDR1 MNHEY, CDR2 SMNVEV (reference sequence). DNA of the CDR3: TGTGCCAGCAGTTTTGGGACTCAAGAGACCCAGTACTTC. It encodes CASSFGTQETQYF.

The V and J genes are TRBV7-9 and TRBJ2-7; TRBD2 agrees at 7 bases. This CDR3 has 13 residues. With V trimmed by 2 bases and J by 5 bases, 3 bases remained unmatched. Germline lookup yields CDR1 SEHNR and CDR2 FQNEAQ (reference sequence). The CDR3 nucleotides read TGTGCCAGCAGCTTAAGCGGGGACCACGAGCAGTACTTC. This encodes CASSLSGDHEQYF.

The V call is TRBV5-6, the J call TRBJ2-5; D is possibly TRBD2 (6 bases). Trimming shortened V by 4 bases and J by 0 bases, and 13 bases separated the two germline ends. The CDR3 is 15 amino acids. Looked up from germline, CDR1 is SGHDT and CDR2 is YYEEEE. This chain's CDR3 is CASSPGRLDQETQYF. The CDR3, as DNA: TGTGCCAGCAGCCCCGGTCGACTAGACCAAGAGACCCAGTACTTC.

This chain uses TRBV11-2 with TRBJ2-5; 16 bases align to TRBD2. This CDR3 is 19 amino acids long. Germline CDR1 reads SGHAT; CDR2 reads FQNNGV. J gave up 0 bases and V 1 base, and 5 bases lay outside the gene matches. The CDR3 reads CASSLAPGLAGGYQETQYF. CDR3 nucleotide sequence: TGTGCCAGCAGCTTAGCCCCGGGACTAGCGGGGGGGTACCAAGAGACCCAGTACTTC.

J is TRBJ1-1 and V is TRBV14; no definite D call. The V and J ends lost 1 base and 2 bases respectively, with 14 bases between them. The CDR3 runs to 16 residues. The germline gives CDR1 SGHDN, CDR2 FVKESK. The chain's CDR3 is CASSQGGPIVNTEAFF. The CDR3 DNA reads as TGTGCCAGCAGCCAAGGTGGTCCTATAGTAAACACTGAAGCTTTCTTT.

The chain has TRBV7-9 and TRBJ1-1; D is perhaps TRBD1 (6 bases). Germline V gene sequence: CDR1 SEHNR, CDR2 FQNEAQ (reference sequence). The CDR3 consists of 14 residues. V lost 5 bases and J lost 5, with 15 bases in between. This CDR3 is CASSLLQGSTEAFF. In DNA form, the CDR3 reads TGTGCCAGCAGCCTCCTACAGGGATCAACTGAAGCTTTCTTT.

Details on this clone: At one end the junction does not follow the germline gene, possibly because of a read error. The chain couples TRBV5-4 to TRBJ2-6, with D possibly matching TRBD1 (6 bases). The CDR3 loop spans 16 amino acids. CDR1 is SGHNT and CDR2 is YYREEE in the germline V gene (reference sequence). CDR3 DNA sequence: TGCGCCAGCAGCCAAGAAGCAGGGGCTGGGGCCAACGTCCTGACTTTC. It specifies CASSQEAGAGANVLTF.

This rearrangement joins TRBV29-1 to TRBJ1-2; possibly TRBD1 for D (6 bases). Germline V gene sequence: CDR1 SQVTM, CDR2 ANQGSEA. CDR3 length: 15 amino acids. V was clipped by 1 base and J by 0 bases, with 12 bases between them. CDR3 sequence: CSVEGYRAANYGYTF. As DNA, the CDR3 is TGCAGCGTTGAAGGGTACAGGGCCGCTAACTATGGCTACACCTTC.

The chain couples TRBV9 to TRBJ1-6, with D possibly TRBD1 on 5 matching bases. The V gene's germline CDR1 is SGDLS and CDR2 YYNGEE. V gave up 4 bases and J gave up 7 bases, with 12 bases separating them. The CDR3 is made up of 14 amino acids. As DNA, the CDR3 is TGTGCCAGCAGCCCGGGACTGGAGAATTCACCCCTCCACTTT. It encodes CASSPGLENSPLHF.

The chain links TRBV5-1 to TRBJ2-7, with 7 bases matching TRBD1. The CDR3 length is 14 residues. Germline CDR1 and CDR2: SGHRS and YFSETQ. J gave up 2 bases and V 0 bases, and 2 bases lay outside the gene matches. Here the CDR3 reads CASSLGDRAYEQYF. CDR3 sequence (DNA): TGCGCCAGCAGCTTGGGAGACAGGGCCTACGAGCAGTACTTC.

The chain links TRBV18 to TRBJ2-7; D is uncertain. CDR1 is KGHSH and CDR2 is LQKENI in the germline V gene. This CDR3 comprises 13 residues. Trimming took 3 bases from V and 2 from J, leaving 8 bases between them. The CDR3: CASSPGLPYEQYF. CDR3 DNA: TGTGCCAGCTCACCTGGGCTACCCTACGAGCAGTACTTC.